This record covers a single TCR beta chain. What it binds is not known. The sample originates from a study of T cells expressing NK-cell markers. Study details: Out of eight donors sequenced, seven tested HCMV-seropositive and the remaining one seronegative.

Points from the study as a whole: 1.0-7.0% of CD8+ T cells in 6 or 7 donors belonged to dominant NKG2C+ clonotypes. In several donors, dominant clonotypes made up about 25-65% of CD3+CD56-NKG2C+ cells.

UMI-tagged 5'RACE template switching yielded the TCR beta cDNA. From its re-call of the 5' RACE reads, TCRdb lists each CDR3 protein once, without DNA. Its clone listing holds some 390,000 distinct CDR3 sequences. The origin of this receptor is a woman aged 45-59 years in good health. The sequenced sample consisted of blood T cells: a sorted CD56 or NKG2C T cell subset, CD4+ or CD8+ T cells, or bulk PBMC T cells (not recorded which).

This CDR3 is CSAYYRAVNTEAFF. J is TRBJ1-1 and V is TRBV20-1; TCRdb indicates TRBD1, and absent DNA this call remains unverified. Germline CDR1 and CDR2: DFQATT and SNEGSKA (reference sequence). The CDR3 consists of 14 residues.